These 23 T cell receptor beta chains were all obtained from the same sample, sequenced in a study of CD8 T cells in ankylosing spondylitis. TCRdb used MiXCR to reprocess the 5' RACE reads, holding one entry per CDR3 protein. The sample consists of 250,000 to 350,000 distinct CDR3 sequences, 15% to 20% of them appearing once. Material for sequencing was blood, either unsorted or a sorted T cell fraction (not recorded which). The receptors derive from a male donor with ankylosing spondylitis or in good health (not recorded which).

This clonotype was seen a few times. The rearrangement links TRBV5-1 to TRBJ2-5; D gene ambiguous. Trimming removed 0 bases from V and 5 bases from J, with 11 bases in between. This CDR3 spans 14 amino acids. Germline-derived CDR1 and CDR2 are SGHRS and YFSETQ. Here the CDR3 reads CASSLGGKEETQYF. The DNA for the CDR3 is TGCGCCAGCAGCTTGGGGGGAAAGGAGGAGACCCAGTACTTC.

The J gene is TRBJ2-1, the V gene TRBV5-1, with D unresolved. CDR1 is SGHRS, CDR2 YFSETQ, per germline. The CDR3 is made up of 15 amino acids. Trimming took 1 base from V and 4 from J, leaving 12 bases between them. CDR3 residues: CASSLRPGTYNEQFF. CDR3 DNA: TGCGCCAGCAGCTTGAGGCCCGGAACTTACAATGAGCAGTTCTTC.

This clonotype was detected a few times. The gene calls are TRBV18 and TRBJ2-7; weak D call: TRBD1 (5 bases). Trimming took 2 bases from V and 5 from J, leaving 10 bases between them. This CDR3 has 13 amino acids. CDR1 is KGHSH, CDR2 LQKENI, per germline. The CDR3 spells CASSPRQTDEQYV. The CDR3 DNA sequence: TGTGCCAGCTCACCAAGACAGACCGACGAGCAGTACGTC.

The rearrangement joins TRBV30 to TRBJ1-6; no clear D. The CDR3 runs to 14 residues. The germline V gene encodes CDR1 GTSNPN and CDR2 SVGIG (reference sequence). Deletions cut 2 bases from V and 2 bases from J, with 7 bases between. The CDR3 protein is CAWSTLTYNSPLHF. Written as DNA, the CDR3 is TGTGCCTGGAGTACGCTCACCTATAATTCACCCCTCCACTTT.

This clonotype was observed a few times. This chain joins TRBV5-1 and TRBJ1-5; 11 nucleotides match TRBD1. Germline CDR1 SGHRS, CDR2 YFSETQ. The CDR3 is 15 residues long. V trimming: 2 bases; J trimming: 8 bases; junction bases outside the gene matches: 6. CDR3 bases: TGCGCCAGCAGCTTAGACGGGACAGGGGGTAAGCCCCAGCATTTT. Protein sequence: CASSLDGTGGKPQHF.

This clonotype was seen a handful of times. The chain uses TRBV28 and TRBJ2-7; D possibly corresponds to TRBD1 (6 bases). CDR1 and CDR2 (germline): MDHEN, SYDVKM. This CDR3 spans 12 amino acids. Trimming left V 4 bases short and J 9 bases short, with 13 bases between. The CDR3 nucleotides are TGTGCCAGCAGTTCTTTCAGGGGTGGGCAGTACGTC. Its translation is CASSSFRGGQYV.

In this sample, this clonotype turned up many times. The chain recombines TRBV29-1 with TRBJ1-5, with 8 bases lining up with TRBD1. Per the germline V gene, CDR1 is SQVTM and CDR2 is ANQGSEA. V was clipped by 6 bases and J by 4 bases; unmatched bases: 5. The length of the CDR3 is 13 residues. CDR3 protein: CSVSGGGNQPQHF. CDR3 DNA: TGCAGCGTGTCAGGGGGCGGAAATCAGCCCCAGCATTTT.

This rearrangement joins TRBV20-1 to TRBJ2-3; D not certain. In germline, CDR1 is DFQATT, CDR2 SNEGSKA (reference sequence). This CDR3 spans 14 amino acids. CDR3 region: CRGIPPTSTDTQYF. The CDR3 DNA reads TGCAGGGGAATCCCTCCGACTAGCACAGATACGCAGTATTTT.

A few counts support this clonotype. J is TRBJ1-2 and V is TRBV29-1; 7 bases are a match to TRBD1. Germline CDR1 reads SQVTM; CDR2 reads ANQGSEA. J gave up 2 bases and V 6 bases, and 3 bases lay outside the gene matches. The length of the CDR3 is 12 residues. CDR3 protein: CSVLQGNYGYTF. The CDR3 bases are TGCAGCGTCCTACAGGGGAACTATGGCTACACCTTC.

V is TRBV6-1 and J is TRBJ2-2, with 7 bases identical to TRBD1. J was trimmed by 5 bases and V by 8 bases; bases with no gene match: 14. The CDR3 has 16 amino acids. Germline V CDR1 and CDR2: MNHNS, SASEGT. CDR3 in amino acids: CASSQRRGQGTGELFF. In DNA, the CDR3 is TGTGCCAGCTCCCAACGTAGGGGGCAGGGAACCGGGGAGCTGTTTTTT.

The CDR3 coding sequence is TGTGCCAGCAGCTTCCCGAACACTGAAGCTTTCTTT. Translated, it gives CASSFPNTEAFF. The chain uses TRBV5-6 and TRBJ1-1; D remains unclear. Looked up from germline, CDR1 is SGHDT and CDR2 is YYEEEE. This CDR3 has 12 residues. The germline V and J ends were trimmed by 2 bases and 1 base, with 3 bases remaining between them.

This clonotype appeared a few times. J is TRBJ2-4 and V is TRBV5-6, with 8 positions matching TRBD1. CDR3 length: 15 amino acids. CDR1 and CDR2 from the germline V gene are SGHDT and YYEEEE. J gave up 2 bases and V 2 bases, and 3 bases lay outside the gene matches. The CDR3 DNA reads as TGTGCCAGCAGCTTCCGGACAGGGACCAAAAACATTCAGTACTTC. As protein: CASSFRTGTKNIQYF.

This clonotype was counted at least ten times. This chain joins TRBV4-2 and TRBJ1-5; D gene ambiguous. Trimming pared 0 bases from V and 2 bases from J, leaving 8 bases between. Germline loops: CDR1 LGHNA, CDR2 YNFKEQ. The CDR3 extends over 15 amino acids. CDR3: CASSQERVGNQPQHF. As DNA, the CDR3 is TGTGCCAGCAGCCAAGAAAGAGTAGGCAATCAGCCCCAGCATTTT.

J is TRBJ2-1 and V is TRBV4-2, with 13 positions matching TRBD2. The CDR3 length is 18 residues. V shed 0 bases, J shed 8 bases, and the junction held 10 bases outside the gene matches. From germline, CDR1 is LGHNA and CDR2 YNFKEQ. This chain's CDR3 is CASSQEQFGTSGADEQFF. CDR3 DNA: TGTGCCAGCAGCCAAGAGCAGTTCGGGACTAGCGGGGCCGATGAGCAGTTCTTC.

The chain joins TRBV20-1 to TRBJ2-7; D perhaps matches TRBD1 (6 bases). V was clipped by 4 bases and J by 3 bases, with 13 bases between them. The CDR3 has 13 amino acids. The germline V gene has CDR1 DFQATT and CDR2 SNEGSKA (reference sequence). The CDR3 region is CSATGTPRYEQYV. CDR3 in DNA: TGCAGTGCTACCGGGACACCACGCTACGAGCAGTACGTC.

This clonotype was found a few times. This chain connects TRBV20-1 to TRBJ1-5; 9 nucleotides match TRBD1. Unmatched junction bases numbered 3, after V lost 6 bases and J lost 3 bases. CDR3 length equals 13 residues. Germline V gene sequence: CDR1 DFQATT, CDR2 SNEGSKA (reference sequence). The CDR3 bases are TGCAGTGCCGGGACAGGGATCAATCAGCCCCAGCATTTT. As protein: CSAGTGINQPQHF.

V gene TRBV28 combines with J gene TRBJ2-1; 11 bases map to TRBD2. This CDR3 is 19 amino acids long. The germline V gene encodes CDR1 MDHEN and CDR2 SYDVKM. V lost 5 bases to trimming and J lost 7 bases; unmatched junction nucleotides: 19. The CDR3 DNA reads TGTGCCAGCAGTACAACCTCCGGGACTAGCGGTAGAAGGGGGAATGAGCAGTTCTTC. It translates to CASSTTSGTSGRRGNEQFF.

The chain recombines TRBV12-3 or TRBV12-4 with TRBJ1-4, with D maybe TRBD1 (5 bases). The CDR3 has 14 residues. V was trimmed by 5 bases and J by 3 bases, leaving 10 bases between them. The CDR3 DNA reads TGTGCCAGCAGTCCGGGGGGAGCTAATGAAAAACTGTTTTTT. Translation gives CASSPGGANEKLFF.

The V call is TRBV19, the J call TRBJ2-3; the D is unclear. Trimming shortened V by 4 bases and J by 4 bases, and 12 bases separated the two germline ends. Germline loops: CDR1 LNHDA, CDR2 SQIVND (reference sequence). This CDR3 has 14 amino acids. The chain's CDR3 is CASSTGHGADTQYF. CDR3 bases: TGTGCCAGTAGTACCGGCCATGGGGCAGATACGCAGTATTTT.

This chain uses TRBV29-1 with TRBJ2-1; 10 positions match TRBD2. This CDR3 is built from 15 residues. J gave up 4 bases and V 5 bases, and 8 bases lay outside the gene matches. Looked up from germline, CDR1 is SQVTM and CDR2 is ANQGSEA. CDR3 sequence: CSVRTSGSIYNEQFF. As DNA, the CDR3 is TGCAGCGTTCGGACTAGCGGCTCCATTTACAATGAGCAGTTCTTC.

The genes are TRBV28 and TRBJ2-1; TRBD1 might be the D (6 bases). Between the trimmed V and J ends, which lost 5 bases and 5 bases, there was a span of 10 bases. Germline assignment: CDR1 MDHEN and CDR2 SYDVKM. The CDR3 has 13 residues. DNA for the CDR3: TGTGCCAGCAGTCGACAGGTCAACAATGAGCAGTTCTTC. Translating it yields CASSRQVNNEQFF.

The chain couples TRBV15 to TRBJ1-1; possible D gene TRBD1, 5 bases. From germline, CDR1 is LNHNV and CDR2 YYDKDF (reference sequence). CDR3 length equals 15 residues. Between the trimmed V and J ends, which lost 1 base and 4 bases, there was a span of 13 bases. As DNA, the CDR3 is TGTGCCACCAGCAGAGTTGGAGGGGTTGGCACTGAAGCTTTCTTT. Encoded protein: CATSRVGGVGTEAFF. The full variable domain, completed using reference TRBV15 and TRBJ1-1, is DAMVIQNPRYQVTQFGKPVTLSCSQTLNHNVMYWYQQKSSQAPKLLFHYYDKDFNNEADTPDNFQSRRPNTSFCFLDIRSPGLGDTAMYLCATSRVGGVGTEAFFGQGTRLTVV.

J is TRBJ2-1 and V is TRBV28; no reliable D call. Per germline, CDR1 MDHEN and CDR2 SYDVKM. The length of the CDR3 is 15 residues. Trimming removed 6 bases from V and 4 bases from J, with 16 bases in between. In DNA form, the CDR3 reads TGTGCCAGCAGCCTTACAGATTTATTATACAATGAGCAGTTCTTC. Protein sequence: CASSLTDLLYNEQFF.